Here is one T cell receptor beta chain with its context. This sample is part of a study of glioma-infiltrating T cells after dendritic cell vaccination. The V gene lost 6 bases and the J gene lost 4 bases, with 16 bases spanning the gap. In germline, CDR1 is MNHNS, CDR2 SASEGT. This CDR3 region has 15 residues. Only in-frame clones appear in the TCRdb table, and some are missing; sequencing was by immunoSEQ multiplex PCR. The sample records fewer than 100,000 clones, about nine tenths being singletons. The chain has TRBV6-1 and TRBJ1-5; TRBD1 is a possible D gene (6 bases). The origin of this receptor is a human donor with glioblastoma. The material was blood, obtained before dendritic cell vaccination. The CDR3 bases are TGTGCCAGCAGCGACAACAGGGCTCCAAATCAGCCCCAGCATTTT. It encodes CASSDNRAPNQPQHF.